These 21 T cell receptor beta chains were all obtained from the same sample, sequenced in a study of T cells in Graves' hyperthyroidism and ophthalmopathy. There were TCR beta CDR3 regions amplified from RNA transcripts. TCR CDR3 regions were first amplified by RT-PCR with HTBI primers. TCRdb re-called the multiplex PCR reads with MiXCR, one entry per CDR3 protein. Among a few hundred thousand distinct CDR3 sequences listed, approximately 44% were seen once. Sequencing was done on a sample of peripheral blood or thyroid tissue (not recorded which). These receptors all come from a woman under 30 with Graves' hyperthyroidism.

The chain carries TRBV29-1 and TRBJ2-7, with D tentatively TRBD1 (6 bases). Germline lookup yields CDR1 SQVTM and CDR2 ANQGSEA. This CDR3 has 15 residues. The germline V and J ends were trimmed by 4 bases and 3 bases, with 19 bases remaining between them. DNA for the CDR3: TGCAGCGTTGGGAAGAGGGGCTCAGGGGTCTACGAGCAGTACTTC. It yields the protein CSVGKRGSGVYEQYF.

The V call is TRBV20-1, the J call TRBJ1-5; the D is unclear. This CDR3 spans 12 amino acids. The V and J ends lost 6 bases and 14 bases respectively, with 20 bases between them. In germline, CDR1 is DFQATT, CDR2 SNEGSKA (reference sequence). The CDR3, as DNA: TGCAGTGCAAAACTAGCGGGAGCCTACGAGCATTTT. Translated, it gives CSAKLAGAYEHF.

The rearrangement uses TRBV29-1 and TRBJ2-5, with D maybe TRBD1 (6 bases). V was trimmed by 8 bases and J by 5 bases, leaving 12 bases between them. The CDR3 is 11 residues long. Germline assignment: CDR1 SQVTM and CDR2 ANQGSEA. The CDR3 nucleotides are TGCAGCCTTACAGGGCCGGAGACCCAGTACTTC. Translating it yields CSLTGPETQYF.

Many counts were recorded for this clonotype. The chain recombines TRBV7-2 with TRBJ2-7; unclear D gene. The CDR3 covers 15 residues. Germline CDR1 reads SGHTA; CDR2 reads FQGNSA. Trimming removed 5 bases at V and 3 bases at J, with 17 bases between. In DNA form, the CDR3 reads TGTGCCAGCAGCCATGACGTTTCCAAACACTACGAGCAGTACTTC. It encodes CASSHDVSKHYEQYF. The variable domain in full, completed from reference TRBV7-2 and TRBJ2-7, reads GAGVSQSPSNKVTEKGKDVELRCDPISGHTALYWYRQSLGQGLEFLIYFQGNSAPDKSGLPSDRFSAERTGGSVSTLTIQRTQQEDSAVYLCASSHDVSKHYEQYFGPGTRLTVT.

The chain uses TRBV2 and TRBJ2-7, with a tentative D call TRBD2 (6 bases). From germline, CDR1 is SNHLY and CDR2 FYNNEI. Trimming shortened V by 8 bases and J by 6 bases, and 17 bases separated the two germline ends. This CDR3 has 13 residues. CDR3 loop: CASSQTAGGEQYF. The CDR3 DNA sequence: TGTGCCAGCTCACAGACAGCCGGGGGCGAGCAGTACTTC.

The rearrangement uses TRBV2 and TRBJ1-6; 10 positions agree with TRBD1. The CDR3 contains 15 residues. Germline values: CDR1 SNHLY, CDR2 FYNNEI. V shed 6 bases and J 9 bases; nucleotides not matched to a gene: 8. The CDR3 reads CASSRAGQGTSPLHF. CDR3 coding DNA: TGTGCCAGCAGCCGAGCGGGACAGGGGACTTCACCCCTCCACTTT. Full variable domain (outside the CDR3, taken from reference TRBV2 and TRBJ1-6): EPEVTQTPSHQVTQMGQEVILRCVPISNHLYFYWYRQILGQKVEFLVSFYNNEISEKSEIFDDQFSVERPDGSNFTLKIRSTKLEDSAMYFCASSRAGQGTSPLHFGNGTRLTVT.

This chain links TRBV2 with TRBJ2-5; a possible D gene is TRBD2 (5 bases). Germline V gene sequence: CDR1 SNHLY, CDR2 FYNNEI. This CDR3 has 14 residues. Deletions cut 6 bases from V and 5 bases from J, with 16 bases between. CDR3 sequence reads: CASREWATRETQYF. The CDR3 DNA is TGTGCCAGCAGAGAATGGGCAACTAGGGAGACCCAGTACTTC. The full variable domain, in which reference TRBV2 and TRBJ2-5 provide the parts outside the CDR3, is EPEVTQTPSHQVTQMGQEVILRCVPISNHLYFYWYRQILGQKVEFLVSFYNNEISEKSEIFDDQFSVERPDGSNFTLKIRSTKLEDSAMYFCASREWATRETQYFGPGTRLLVL.

This sequence joins TRBV19 and TRBJ2-7; the D is unclear. V was cut by 1 base and J by 3 bases, with 10 bases left in between. In germline, CDR1 is LNHDA, CDR2 SQIVND (reference sequence). The CDR3 sequence is 14 residues long. The CDR3, as DNA: TGTGCCAGTAGTATAGGCGGAGAGATCTACGAGCAGTACTTC. This translates into CASSIGGEIYEQYF.

This clonotype occurred many times. The rearrangement joins TRBV10-3 to TRBJ2-7; the match to TRBD1 covers 9 bases. Germline values: CDR1 ENHRY, CDR2 SYGVKD. The V and J ends lost 10 bases and 3 bases, in that order; junction bases with no gene match: 10. The CDR3 consists of 14 residues. CDR3 residues: CASLTGTGNYEQYF. The CDR3 bases are TGTGCCAGCTTGACTGGGACAGGGAACTACGAGCAGTACTTC.

V gene TRBV2 combines with J gene TRBJ1-1; unclear D gene. The CDR3 length is 13 residues. From germline, CDR1 is SNHLY and CDR2 FYNNEI. With 2 bases removed from V and 1 base from J, the gap between germline ends came to 5 bases. CDR3 region: CASSEHENTEAFF. The CDR3 bases are TGTGCCAGCAGTGAACACGAGAACACTGAAGCTTTCTTT. The full variable domain, its missing parts supplied by reference TRBV2 and TRBJ1-1, is EPEVTQTPSHQVTQMGQEVILRCVPISNHLYFYWYRQILGQKVEFLVSFYNNEISEKSEIFDDQFSVERPDGSNFTLKIRSTKLEDSAMYFCASSEHENTEAFFGQGTRLTVV.

This clonotype was seen more than once but under ten times. J is TRBJ1-1 and V is TRBV2; TRBD1 agrees at 7 bases. From germline, CDR1 is SNHLY and CDR2 FYNNEI. V gave up 8 bases and J gave up 3 bases; unmatched junction bases: 12. This CDR3 is built from 15 residues. DNA of the CDR3: TGTGCCAGCTCCCGACAGGGCACTCTGGACACTGAAGCTTTCTTT. Translated, it gives CASSRQGTLDTEAFF.

This clonotype was observed a handful of times. V is TRBV24-1 and J is TRBJ2-1, with D perhaps TRBD1 (5 bases). V lost 0 bases, J lost 9 bases, and 11 bases lay in between. Germline V CDR1 and CDR2: KGHDR, SFDVKD. CDR3 length equals 14 residues. CDR3: CATSDLWQGGEQFF. The CDR3 DNA reads TGTGCCACCAGTGATTTGTGGCAGGGCGGTGAGCAGTTCTTC.

Concerning this clonotype: This clone may be a read error of a much larger clone one base away. The V and J genes are TRBV10-3 and TRBJ2-5; TRBD2 aligns across 11 bases. The CDR3 is 15 residues long. From germline, CDR1 is ENHRY and CDR2 SYGVKD. CDR3 sequence: CVISEPGTSGETQYF. The CDR3, as DNA: TGTGTCATCAGTGAGCCAGGGACTAGCGGAGAGACCCAGTACTTC.

On this clonotype: One end of the junction does not line up with germline, which may come from a read error. The chain is built from TRBV7-9 and TRBJ1-6; TRBD1 might be the D (5 bases). Germline CDR1 is SEHNR and CDR2 is FQNEAQ (reference sequence). The CDR3 has 15 residues. The CDR3 sequence: CASRFTPGDNSPLHF. The CDR3 DNA follows: TGCGCCAGCAGGTTTACTCCGGGGGATAATTCACCCCTCCACTTT.

The chain joins TRBV5-4 to TRBJ2-5; D uncertain. V was clipped by 2 bases and J by 1 base, with 9 bases between them. This CDR3 region has 14 residues. The germline gives CDR1 SGHNT, CDR2 YYREEE (reference sequence). The CDR3 DNA reads as TGTGCCAGCAGCTTATCCGTTAGCCAAGAGACCCAGTACTTC. Translating it yields CASSLSVSQETQYF. Filled out from reference TRBV5-4 and TRBJ2-5, the complete variable domain reads ETGVTQSPTHLIKTRGQQVTLRCSSQSGHNTVSWYQQALGQGPQFIFQYYREEENGRGNFPPRFSGLQFPNYSSELNVNALELDDSALYLCASSLSVSQETQYFGPGTRLLVL.

The rearrangement joins TRBV2 to TRBJ2-3; D not certain. V lost 10 bases, J lost 6 bases, and 14 bases lay in between. CDR1 and CDR2 (germline): SNHLY, FYNNEI. There are 12 residues in the CDR3. The CDR3 DNA reads TGTGCCAAGACATCACCGGGTGATACGCAGTATTTT. Translating it yields CAKTSPGDTQYF.

The V gene is TRBV12-3 or TRBV12-4, the J gene TRBJ1-5; D uncertain. The CDR3 consists of 12 residues. Trimming took 3 bases from V and 10 from J, leaving 10 bases between them. The CDR3 spells CASSFTDDPQHF. CDR3 bases: TGTGCCAGCAGTTTCACCGATGATCCCCAGCATTTT.

Details on this clonotype: One end of the junction is discordant with germline, which a read error may explain. The chain is built from TRBV20-1 and TRBJ2-7, with TRBD2 identical over 8 bases. The CDR3 covers 14 residues. Germline V gene sequence: CDR1 DFQATT, CDR2 SNEGSKA (reference sequence). CDR3 protein: CNAREVTSDYEQYF. In nucleotides, the CDR3 is TGCAATGCTAGAGAGGTGACTAGCGACTACGAGCAGTACTTC.

The chain is built from TRBV25-1 and TRBJ1-2; no definite D call. Looked up from germline, CDR1 is MGHDK and CDR2 is SYGVNS. The CDR3 length is 15 residues. V gave up 8 bases and J gave up 2 bases, with 18 bases separating them. CDR3 coding DNA: TGTGCCAGCTCAAACGATGGGAGGGCGAACTATGGCTACACCTTC. Encoded protein: CASSNDGRANYGYTF.

The V and J genes are TRBV10-2 and TRBJ2-7; D possibly corresponds to TRBD2 (6 bases). The CDR3 extends over 13 amino acids. V gave up 6 bases and J gave up 3 bases, with 12 bases separating them. CDR1 WSHSY and CDR2 SAAADI come from the germline V gene. CDR3 DNA sequence: TGCGCCAGCAGCCGGGAGCCGGACTACGAGCAGTACTTC. Its protein product is CASSREPDYEQYF.

There are a few counts of this clonotype. The chain employs TRBV29-1 and TRBJ2-7; D is possibly TRBD1 or TRBD2 (5 bases each). Trimming pared 6 bases from V and 2 bases from J, leaving 11 bases between. The germline V gene has CDR1 SQVTM and CDR2 ANQGSEA. This CDR3 is built from 12 residues. The CDR3 sequence: CSVLMGAYEQYF. The CDR3 DNA reads TGCAGCGTGCTCATGGGGGCCTACGAGCAGTACTTC.